A single sample is the source of the 22 T cell receptor beta chains below, sequenced in a study of T cells in Graves' hyperthyroidism and ophthalmopathy. Amplification yielded TCR beta CDR3 regions, with RNA transcripts as the source. Carried out on the TCR CDR3, a first-round RT-PCR used the HTBI primer set. Each CDR3 protein is one row after TCRdb ran MiXCR on the multiplex PCR reads. The repertoire includes 300,000 to 400,000 distinct CDR3 sequences, about 12% of them detected once, and around 9.2% sits in the top ten. Material for sequencing was blood. The origin of the receptors is a woman between 18 and 30 years old with Graves' hyperthyroidism.

This clonotype was picked up many times. The rearrangement joins TRBV6-1 to TRBJ2-3, with 10 positions matching TRBD2. CDR1 and CDR2 from the germline V gene are MNHNS and SASEGT. Germline trimming cut 6 bases from V and 3 bases from J; bases unmatched to any gene: 6. CDR3 length equals 15 residues. The CDR3 sequence: CASRPSGGVTDTQYF. DNA for the CDR3: TGTGCCAGCAGACCTAGCGGGGGTGTAACAGATACGCAGTATTTT.

This clonotype was picked up a small number of times. The chain uses TRBV19 and TRBJ2-3; D is uncertain. The germline V and J ends were trimmed by 2 bases and 5 bases, with 11 bases remaining between them. Germline V gene data show CDR1 as LNHDA and CDR2 as SQIVND (reference sequence). This CDR3 contains 14 residues. This chain's CDR3 is CASSISGNLDTQYF. The CDR3 DNA reads TGTGCCAGTAGTATATCGGGCAACCTAGATACGCAGTATTTT.

This clonotype was counted a few times. A clone one base away is much larger, so this may be a read error. The chain combines TRBV27 with TRBJ2-1, with 10 bases that match TRBD2. The V segment lost 0 bases and the J segment 4 bases; nucleotides outside the gene matches: 3. CDR1 and CDR2 from the germline V gene are MNHEY and SMNVEV (reference sequence). The length of the CDR3 is 16 residues. CDR3 amino acids: CASSLSSGGGYNEQFF. The CDR3 DNA reads TGTGCCAGCAGTTTATCGAGCGGGGGGGGATACAATGAGCAGTTCTTC.

This clonotype has a handful of counts. The V and J genes are TRBV12-3 or TRBV12-4 and TRBJ2-2, with D possibly being TRBD1 (6 bases). V was clipped by 4 bases and J by 5 bases, with 20 bases between them. CDR3 size: 17 residues. DNA of the CDR3: TGTGCCAGCAGTTCGTGGGAGTACAGGGCAGCGACCGGGGAGCTGTTTTTT. This gives the protein CASSSWEYRAATGELFF.

The genes are TRBV27 and TRBJ1-1, with D unresolved. CDR3 size: 15 residues. The V and J ends lost 0 bases and 1 base respectively, with 9 bases between them. CDR1 and CDR2 from the germline V gene are MNHEY and SMNVEV (reference sequence). The CDR3 is CASSLSVKWNTEAFF. In DNA, the CDR3 is TGTGCCAGCAGTTTATCGGTAAAGTGGAACACTGAAGCTTTCTTT.

This clonotype was detected many times. The V call is TRBV12-3 or TRBV12-4, the J call TRBJ2-1, with unresolved D. Trimming removed 3 bases at V and 7 bases at J, with 25 bases between. The CDR3 is made up of 18 amino acids. CDR3 in amino acids: CASSFGPVMHRAPNEQFF. The CDR3, as DNA: TGTGCCAGCAGTTTTGGCCCAGTCATGCATCGAGCACCTAATGAGCAGTTCTTC.

The chain joins TRBV2 to TRBJ1-3, with D tentatively TRBD1 (5 bases). This CDR3 is 15 amino acids long. V lost 5 bases to trimming and J lost 4 bases, with 15 bases between them. Germline assignment: CDR1 SNHLY and CDR2 FYNNEI. In nucleotides, the CDR3 is TGTGCCAGCAGTTGGTTCGGGGGAATGGGAAACACCATATATTTT. Protein: CASSWFGGMGNTIYF.

This clonotype was recorded many times. V gene TRBV2 combines with J gene TRBJ2-1; 9 nucleotides agree with TRBD1. Germline CDR1 and CDR2: SNHLY and FYNNEI. Losses at the gene ends were 6 bases for V and 8 bases for J; bases not matched to a gene: 11. CDR3 size: 15 residues. CDR3 in amino acids: CASRELGTGRHEQFF. Here the CDR3 DNA reads TGTGCCAGCAGAGAATTAGGGACAGGGAGACATGAGCAGTTCTTC.

V gene TRBV29-1 combines with J gene TRBJ1-3; TRBD1 matches at 7 bases. The CDR3 totals 17 residues. After removal of 6 bases from V and 1 base from J, the junction contained 15 bases not matched to a gene. Germline CDR1 reads SQVTM; CDR2 reads ANQGSEA. The CDR3 bases are TGCAGCGTCGGGGGAATTCCCTCAGGGGGTTCTGGAAACACCATATATTTT. Amino acids: CSVGGIPSGGSGNTIYF.

This clonotype was found a few times. V is TRBV20-1 and J is TRBJ2-7; D is uncertain. CDR1 DFQATT and CDR2 SNEGSKA come from the germline V gene (reference sequence). V lost 6 bases and J 4 bases, leaving 10 bases between the germline ends. The CDR3 runs to 11 residues. In nucleotides, the CDR3 is TGCAGTGCCCCGGACGAGTACGAGCAGTACTTC. Its translation: CSAPDEYEQYF.

This clonotype was picked up many times. This chain links TRBV27 with TRBJ1-1; no clear D gene. CDR1 and CDR2 (germline): MNHEY, SMNVEV (reference sequence). The V gene lost 6 bases and the J gene lost 0 bases, with 8 bases spanning the gap. The CDR3 has 13 amino acids. The CDR3: CASRGDMNTEAFF. The CDR3 DNA reads as TGTGCCAGCAGGGGAGACATGAACACTGAAGCTTTCTTT.

This clonotype appeared many times. DNA for the CDR3: TGTGCCAGCAGCCAAGACGCCGTTTTGGGAGATGAGCAGTTCTTC. Translation: CASSQDAVLGDEQFF. The chain links TRBV3-2 to TRBJ2-1; the table's D gene call, TRBD2, was not cross checked with the DNA. TRBV3-2 is marked as a pseudogene. This CDR3 contains 15 residues.

This clonotype was observed at least ten times. J is TRBJ2-2 and V is TRBV6-2 or TRBV6-3; D is unresolved. V was pared by 7 bases and J by 1 base, with 13 bases between. There are 15 residues in the CDR3. The germline CDR1 and CDR2 sequences are MNHEY and SVGEGT. This chain's CDR3 is CASILGVENTGELFF. In nucleotides, the CDR3 is TGTGCCAGCATCCTTGGAGTCGAGAACACCGGGGAGCTGTTTTTT.

This clonotype was counted at least ten times. V gene TRBV19 combines with J gene TRBJ2-7; 10 nucleotides agree with TRBD1. Trimming removed 8 bases from V and 3 bases from J; junction bases left unmatched: 10. Germline values: CDR1 LNHDA, CDR2 SQIVND (reference sequence). The CDR3 has 15 amino acids. The CDR3 protein is CASLYYRDRGYEQYF. CDR3 DNA: TGTGCCAGTCTATACTACCGGGACAGGGGCTACGAGCAGTACTTC.

This clonotype was observed at least ten times. V is TRBV7-9 and J is TRBJ2-3; D might be TRBD1 (6 bases). V was shortened by 5 bases and J by 11 bases, with 14 bases between the two germline ends. The length of the CDR3 is 12 residues. Germline CDR1 is SEHNR and CDR2 is FQNEAQ (reference sequence). The DNA of the CDR3 is TGTGCCAGCAGCCTCAGGGGAGAAGGGCAGTATTTT. This encodes CASSLRGEGQYF.

The chain is built from TRBV6-1 and TRBJ1-6; D is unresolved. CDR1 and CDR2 (germline): MNHNS, SASEGT. V lost 3 bases and J lost 11, with 8 bases in between. The CDR3 is made up of 12 amino acids. Here the CDR3 DNA reads TGTGCCAGCAGTGACGCCTCGACACCCCTCCACTTT. It translates to CASSDASTPLHF.

This clonotype was counted at least ten times. This chain uses TRBV20-1 with TRBJ2-2, with D perhaps being TRBD1 or TRBD2 (5 bases each). V lost 3 bases to trimming and J lost 4 bases, with 12 bases between them. The CDR3 consists of 14 residues. Germline CDR1 and CDR2: DFQATT and SNEGSKA (reference sequence). CDR3 DNA sequence: TGCAGTGCTAGTTTTACAGGAGGCACCGGGGAGCTGTTTTTT. It is translated as CSASFTGGTGELFF.

Only a few counts were recorded for this clonotype. This chain links TRBV15 with TRBJ2-3; D tentatively fits TRBD1 or TRBD2 (5 bases each). Germline-derived CDR1 and CDR2 are LNHNV and YYDKDF (reference sequence). Trimming cost V 0 bases and J 4 bases, with 8 bases left between them. The CDR3 covers 14 residues. The CDR3 loop is CATSRERGSDTQYF. The CDR3 DNA is TGTGCCACCAGCAGAGAGAGGGGTTCAGATACGCAGTATTTT.

This clonotype was detected ten times or more. CDR3 loop: CSAREYGNYGYTF. The CDR3 DNA sequence: TGCAGTGCCAGGGAATACGGTAACTATGGCTACACCTTC. V is TRBV20-1 and J is TRBJ1-2, with D possibly being TRBD1 (5 bases). Per germline, CDR1 DFQATT and CDR2 SNEGSKA (reference sequence). Trimming took 6 bases from V and 1 from J, leaving 12 bases between them. The CDR3 has 13 amino acids.

This clonotype was detected only a few times. CDR3 sequence reads: CASKKGRTSEKLFF. CDR3 sequence (DNA): TGTGCCAGTAAAAAAGGGCGGACAAGTGAAAAACTGTTTTTT. The chain uses TRBV6-1 and TRBJ1-4; TRBD1 is a possible D gene (5 bases). The length of the CDR3 is 14 residues. The V end lost 9 bases, the J end lost 7 bases, and 18 bases lay between the germline ends. CDR1 is MNHNS, CDR2 SASEGT, per germline.

A note on this clonotype: This may stem from a read error, because a much larger clone lies one nucleotide away. CDR3 nucleotide sequence: TGTACCAGCTCACCACGACAGACCAGCTCCTACGAGCAGTACTTC. This encodes CTSSPRQTSSYEQYF. The chain links TRBV18 to TRBJ2-7, with D perhaps TRBD1 (5 bases). Germline CDR1 and CDR2: KGHSH and LQKENI. This CDR3 region has 15 residues.

The sample holds many counts of this clonotype. This chain connects TRBV19 to TRBJ2-7, with D maybe TRBD1 (6 bases). The V and J ends lost 8 bases and 4 bases respectively, with 18 bases between them. This CDR3 spans 14 amino acids. Per germline, CDR1 LNHDA and CDR2 SQIVND (reference sequence). For the CDR3, the DNA is TGTGCCAGTGCACCAGGGGTAAGAGGGTACGAGCAGTACTTC. Protein product: CASAPGVRGYEQYF. The variable domain in full, completed from reference TRBV19 and TRBJ2-7, reads DGGITQSPKYLFRKEGQNVTLSCEQNLNHDAMYWYRQDPGQGLRLIYYSQIVNDFQKGDIAEGYSVSREKKESFPLTVTSAQKNPTAFYLCASAPGVRGYEQYFGPGTRLTVT.